This T cell receptor (beta chain) was sequenced in a study of beta chain features in type 1 diabetes. Whole-study results and caveats: In all four CD4+ subsets, TCRB CDR3 length was significantly, moderately reduced in type 1 diabetes.

The sample holds a few counts of this clone. Its target is unknown. Trimming pared 3 bases from V and 4 bases from J, leaving 10 bases between. The CDR3 totals 13 residues. Germline V lookup: CDR1 SGHRS, CDR2 YFSETQ. The whole isolated RNA underwent reverse transcription, so sequencing captured expressed TCRB transcripts. Method: immunoSEQ multiplex PCR; TCRdb's copy keeps in-frame clones and lacks some. The table shows some 48,000 clones, with approximately 43% occurring only once. The TCR comes from a man aged 25 to 40 with type 1 diabetes. Sequenced input: stem cell memory CD4+ T cells from blood. The chain uses TRBV5-1 and TRBJ1-1; weak D call: TRBD1 (5 bases). CDR3 sequence reads: CASSSTGGTEAFF. The CDR3, as DNA: TGCGCCAGCAGCTCCACAGGCGGCACTGAAGCTTTCTTT.